Presented here are 13 T cell receptor beta chains from one specimen sequenced in a study of cytomegalovirus exposure and HLA in healthy donors. The study ran its PCR with 60 Vbeta and 13 Jbeta primers. The table came from immunoSEQ multiplex PCR; TCRdb's copy has only in-frame clones and leaves some out. The sample has 75,000 to 100,000 clones, over 65% seen once; the top ten hold approximately 2%. Sequenced input: PBMCs. These receptors were taken from a male donor in good health and CMV-seronegative.

The V call is TRBV11-3, the J call TRBJ2-7; maybe TRBD2 (6 bases). Trimming took 5 bases from V and 8 from J, leaving 16 bases between them. CDR3 size: 13 residues. From germline, CDR1 is SGHNT and CDR2 YENEEA. CDR3 in DNA: TGTGCCAGCAGCGCCCTGGGAGGCCGAAAGCAGTACTTC. Its translation: CASSALGGRKQYF.

This clone was detected only once. The V gene is TRBV19, the J gene TRBJ2-1; D is possibly TRBD1 (5 bases). Trimming pared 0 bases from V and 6 bases from J, leaving 15 bases between. This CDR3 spans 16 amino acids. CDR1 and CDR2 (germline): LNHDA, SQIVND (reference sequence). CDR3 coding DNA: TGTGCCAGTAGTATAGAGGCAGGGTCGGAGCCCAATGAGCAGTTCTTC. Residues: CASSIEAGSEPNEQFF.

There are a few counts of this clone. The chain employs TRBV11-3 and TRBJ2-1; 10 bases agree with TRBD2. The CDR3 sequence is 15 residues long. The junction had 6 bases not matched to a gene; V was cut back by 5 bases and J by 5 bases. Per germline, CDR1 SGHNT and CDR2 YENEEA. CDR3: CASSIRTSGNNEQFF. CDR3 nucleotide sequence: TGTGCCAGCAGCATACGGACTAGCGGCAACAATGAGCAGTTCTTC.

This clone was observed once. V gene TRBV6-1 combines with J gene TRBJ2-7; TRBD1 is a possible D gene (5 bases). Germline V lookup: CDR1 MNHNS, CDR2 SASEGT. This CDR3 comprises 11 residues. The CDR3 DNA is TGTGCATCCTGGGCAGGGCTCGAGCAGTACTTC. Translated: CASWAGLEQYF.

This chain links TRBV7-6 with TRBJ1-3; 7 nucleotides agree with TRBD1. Germline values: CDR1 SGHVS, CDR2 FNYEAQ. There are 16 residues in the CDR3. With 0 bases clipped from V and 5 bases from J, the junction kept 7 bases outside the gene matches. CDR3 loop: CASSLAGMGQRNTIYF. CDR3 DNA: TGTGCCAGCAGCTTAGCGGGTATGGGACAGCGAAACACCATATATTTT. Looking up the rest from reference TRBV7-6 and TRBJ1-3 gives the full variable domain: GAGVSQSPRYKVTKRGQDVALRCDPISGHVSLYWYRQALGQGPEFLTYFNYEAQQDKSGLPNDRFSAERPEGSISTLTIQRTEQRDSAMYRCASSLAGMGQRNTIYFGEGSWLTVV.

The chain recombines TRBV9 with TRBJ2-3, with 11 bases fitting TRBD2. V gave up 0 bases and J gave up 7 bases; unmatched junction bases: 7. Germline V CDR1 and CDR2: SGDLS, YYNGEE. The CDR3 covers 16 residues. In DNA, the CDR3 is TGTGCCAGCAGCGTAGAGGGACTAGCGGAGAGGTATACGCAGTATTTT. Amino acids: CASSVEGLAERYTQYF.

The chain couples TRBV5-6 to TRBJ2-7; 8 positions agree with TRBD1. Germline trimming cut 2 bases from V and 0 bases from J; bases unmatched to any gene: 7. Germline V gene lookup returns CDR1 SGHDT and CDR2 YYEEEE. The CDR3 is made up of 16 amino acids. DNA for the CDR3: TGTGCCAGCAGCTTAGTACAGGGGGTCCTCTCCTACGAGCAGTACTTC. This translates into CASSLVQGVLSYEQYF.

The gene calls are TRBV2 and TRBJ2-1; 9 nucleotides line up with TRBD1. Germline V lookup: CDR1 SNHLY, CDR2 FYNNEI. V lost 5 bases, J lost 4 bases, and 6 bases stayed unmatched. This CDR3 has 15 residues. The CDR3 DNA is TGTGCCAGCAGTCAAGACAGGGGGGAATACAATGAGCAGTTCTTC. As protein: CASSQDRGEYNEQFF.

This clone was observed once. The chain joins TRBV7-2 to TRBJ2-3; maybe TRBD1 (5 bases). The germline V gene has CDR1 SGHTA and CDR2 FQGNSA. The CDR3 extends over 16 amino acids. Trimming pared 3 bases from V and 6 bases from J, leaving 19 bases between. CDR3 residues: CASSFRGRLAWDTQYF. The CDR3 region has the DNA TGTGCCAGCAGCTTTAGGGGTAGATTAGCTTGGGATACGCAGTATTTT.

This chain connects TRBV11-3 to TRBJ2-1, with 10 bases fitting TRBD1. Trimming at V came to 6 bases and at J to 9 bases, leaving 11 bases not matched to a gene. Germline CDR1 reads SGHNT; CDR2 reads YENEEA. This CDR3 comprises 15 residues. Written as DNA, the CDR3 is TGTGCCAGCAGGGCCGGGACAGGGGCTTGGGGTGAGCAGTTCTTC. This encodes CASRAGTGAWGEQFF.

This sequence joins TRBV11-2 and TRBJ2-1; 9 bases fit TRBD2. Unmatched junction bases numbered 6, after V lost 1 base and J lost 2 bases. CDR1 is SGHAT, CDR2 FQNNGV, per germline. There are 17 residues in the CDR3. The CDR3 nucleotides are TGTGCCAGCAGCTTAGTTCGGCTAGCGGGACCCTACAATGAGCAGTTCTTC. Translating gives CASSLVRLAGPYNEQFF.

This rearrangement joins TRBV15 to TRBJ1-6; TRBD1 matches 9 bases. J lost 7 bases, V lost 4 bases, and 2 bases had no gene match. This CDR3 spans 14 amino acids. CDR1 LNHNV and CDR2 YYDKDF come from the germline V gene (reference sequence). The CDR3 sequence: CATSMTGGNSPLHF. The CDR3 bases are TGTGCCACCAGCATGACAGGGGGGAATTCACCCCTCCACTTT.

The J gene is TRBJ1-1, the V gene TRBV7-6; 7 bases are shared with TRBD1. This CDR3 spans 15 amino acids. Losses at the gene ends were 3 bases for V and 1 base for J; bases not matched to a gene: 5. Germline lookup yields CDR1 SGHVS and CDR2 FNYEAQ. Here the CDR3 DNA reads TGTGCCAGCAGCTTCCTCGGACAGGAGAACACTGAAGCTTTCTTT. It encodes CASSFLGQENTEAFF.